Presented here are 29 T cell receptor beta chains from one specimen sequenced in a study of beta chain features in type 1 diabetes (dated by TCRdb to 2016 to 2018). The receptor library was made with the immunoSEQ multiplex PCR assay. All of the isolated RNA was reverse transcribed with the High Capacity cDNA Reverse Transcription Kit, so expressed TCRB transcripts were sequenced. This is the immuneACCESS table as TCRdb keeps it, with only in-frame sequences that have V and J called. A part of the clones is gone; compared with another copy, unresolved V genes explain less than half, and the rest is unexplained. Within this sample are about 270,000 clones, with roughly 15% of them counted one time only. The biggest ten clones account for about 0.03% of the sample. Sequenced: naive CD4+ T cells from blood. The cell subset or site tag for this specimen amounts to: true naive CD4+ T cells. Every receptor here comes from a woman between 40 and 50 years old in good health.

The CDR3 is CASSPSRVYGYTF. The CDR3 coding sequence is TGTGCCAGCAGCCCTTCGCGGGTCTATGGCTACACCTTC. The chain links TRBV7-2 to TRBJ1-2; D not resolved. Trimming cost V 5 bases and J 4 bases, with 11 bases left between them. This CDR3 has 13 amino acids. Germline assignment: CDR1 SGHTA and CDR2 FQGNSA.

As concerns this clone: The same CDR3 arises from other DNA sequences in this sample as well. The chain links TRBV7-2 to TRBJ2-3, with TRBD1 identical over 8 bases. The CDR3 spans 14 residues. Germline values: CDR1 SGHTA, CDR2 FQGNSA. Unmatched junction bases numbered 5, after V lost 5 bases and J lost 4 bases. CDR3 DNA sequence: TGTGCCAGCAGCGGGACAGGAGGAGCAGATACGCAGTATTTT. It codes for CASSGTGGADTQYF.

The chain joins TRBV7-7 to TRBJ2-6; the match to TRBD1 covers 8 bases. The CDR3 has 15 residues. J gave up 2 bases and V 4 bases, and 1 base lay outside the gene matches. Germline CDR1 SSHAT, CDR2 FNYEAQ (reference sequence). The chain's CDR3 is CASSSRGPGANVLTF. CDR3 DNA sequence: TGTGCCAGCAGCTCCAGGGGGCCTGGGGCCAACGTCCTGACTTTC.

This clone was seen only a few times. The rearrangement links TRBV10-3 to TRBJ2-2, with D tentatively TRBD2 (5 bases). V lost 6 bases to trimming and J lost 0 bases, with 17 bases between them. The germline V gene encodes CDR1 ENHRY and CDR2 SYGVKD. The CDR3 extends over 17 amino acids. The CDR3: CAISPRTGSSNTGELFF. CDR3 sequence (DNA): TGTGCCATCAGCCCTCGGACGGGGTCGTCGAACACCGGGGAGCTGTTTTTT.

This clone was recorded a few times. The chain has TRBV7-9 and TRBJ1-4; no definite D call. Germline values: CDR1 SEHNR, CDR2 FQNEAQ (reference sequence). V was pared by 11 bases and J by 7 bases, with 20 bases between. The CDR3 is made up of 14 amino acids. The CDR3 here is CALSGPQTLEKLFF. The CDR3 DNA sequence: TGTGCCCTATCCGGCCCCCAGACTCTTGAAAAACTGTTTTTT.

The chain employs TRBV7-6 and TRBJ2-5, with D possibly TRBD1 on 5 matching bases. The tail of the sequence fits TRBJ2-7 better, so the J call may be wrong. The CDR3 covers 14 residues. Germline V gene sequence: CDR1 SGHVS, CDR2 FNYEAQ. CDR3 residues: CASSLAPRVYEQYF. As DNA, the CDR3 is TGTGCCAGCAGCTTAGCGCCCAGGGTGTACGAGCAGTACTTC.

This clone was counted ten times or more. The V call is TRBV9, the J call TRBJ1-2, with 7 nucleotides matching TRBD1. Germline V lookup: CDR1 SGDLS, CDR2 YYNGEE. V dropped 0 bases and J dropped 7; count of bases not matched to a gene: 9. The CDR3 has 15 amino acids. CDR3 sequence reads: CASSVAGDRFGGYTF. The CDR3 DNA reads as TGTGCCAGCAGCGTAGCGGGGGACAGATTCGGTGGCTACACCTTC.

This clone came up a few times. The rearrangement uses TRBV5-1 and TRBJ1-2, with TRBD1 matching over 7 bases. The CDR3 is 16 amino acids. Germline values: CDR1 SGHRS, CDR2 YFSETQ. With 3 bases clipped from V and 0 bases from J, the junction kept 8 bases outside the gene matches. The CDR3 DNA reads TGCGCCAGCAGCTCTCGCAGGGGGTCTACTAACTATGGCTACACCTTC. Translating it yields CASSSRRGSTNYGYTF.

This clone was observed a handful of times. CDR3 protein: CAISGEAGNQPQHF. The CDR3 bases are TGTGCCATCAGTGGTGAGGCGGGCAATCAGCCCCAGCATTTT. The gene calls are TRBV10-3 and TRBJ1-5; D is unresolved. Trimming stripped 4 bases from V and 2 bases from J, with 9 bases between. CDR1 and CDR2 from the germline V gene are ENHRY and SYGVKD. The CDR3 totals 14 residues.

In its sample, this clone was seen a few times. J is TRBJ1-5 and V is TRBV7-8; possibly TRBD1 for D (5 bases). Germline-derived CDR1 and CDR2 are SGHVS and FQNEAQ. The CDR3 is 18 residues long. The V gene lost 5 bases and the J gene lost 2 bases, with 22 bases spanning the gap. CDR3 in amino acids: CASSPHRLGADGNQPQHF. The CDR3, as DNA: TGTGCCAGCAGCCCCCACCGGTTAGGGGCTGACGGCAATCAGCCCCAGCATTTT.

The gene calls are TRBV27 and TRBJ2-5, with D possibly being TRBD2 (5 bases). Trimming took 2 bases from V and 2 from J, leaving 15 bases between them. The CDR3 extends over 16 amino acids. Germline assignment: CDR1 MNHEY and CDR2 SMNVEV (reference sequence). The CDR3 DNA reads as TGTGCCAGCAGTTTACTTTCGGCTAGCCAACAAGAGACCCAGTACTTC. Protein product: CASSLLSASQQETQYF.

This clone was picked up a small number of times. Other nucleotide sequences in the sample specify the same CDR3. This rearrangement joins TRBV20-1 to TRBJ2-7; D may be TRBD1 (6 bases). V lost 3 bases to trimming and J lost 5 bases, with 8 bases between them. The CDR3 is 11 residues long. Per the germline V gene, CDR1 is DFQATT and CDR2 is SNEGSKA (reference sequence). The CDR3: CSASRGNEQYF. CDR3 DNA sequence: TGCAGTGCTAGTAGGGGGAACGAGCAGTACTTC.

CDR3 protein: CASSYSREYEQYF. The DNA for the CDR3 is TGTGCCAGCAGTTACTCGAGGGAATACGAGCAGTACTTC. This chain links TRBV6-5 with TRBJ2-7; a possible D gene is TRBD2 (5 bases). Between the trimmed V and J ends, which lost 0 bases and 4 bases, there was a span of 7 bases. CDR3 length: 13 amino acids. Germline V gene lookup returns CDR1 MNHEY and CDR2 SVGAGI.

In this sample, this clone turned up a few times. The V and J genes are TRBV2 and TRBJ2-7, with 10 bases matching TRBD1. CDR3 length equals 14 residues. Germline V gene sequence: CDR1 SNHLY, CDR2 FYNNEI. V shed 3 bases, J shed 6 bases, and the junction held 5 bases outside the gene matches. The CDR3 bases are TGTGCCAGCAGTGAGAACGGACAGGGGGGCGAGCAGTACTTC. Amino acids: CASSENGQGGEQYF.

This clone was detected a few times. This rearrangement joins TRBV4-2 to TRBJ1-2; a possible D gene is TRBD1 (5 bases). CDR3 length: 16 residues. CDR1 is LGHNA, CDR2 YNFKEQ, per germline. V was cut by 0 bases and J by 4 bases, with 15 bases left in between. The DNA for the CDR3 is TGTGCCAGCAGCCAAGATGGGGGGGATTACGGCTATGGCTACACCTTC. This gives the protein CASSQDGGDYGYGYTF.

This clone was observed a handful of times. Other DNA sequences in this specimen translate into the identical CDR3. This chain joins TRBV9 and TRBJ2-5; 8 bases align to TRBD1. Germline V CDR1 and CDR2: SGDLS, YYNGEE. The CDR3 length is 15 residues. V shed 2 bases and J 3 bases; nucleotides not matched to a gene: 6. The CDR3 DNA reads TGTGCCAGCAGCGTCGCAGGGGGCGCGAAAGAGACCCAGTACTTC. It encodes CASSVAGGAKETQYF.

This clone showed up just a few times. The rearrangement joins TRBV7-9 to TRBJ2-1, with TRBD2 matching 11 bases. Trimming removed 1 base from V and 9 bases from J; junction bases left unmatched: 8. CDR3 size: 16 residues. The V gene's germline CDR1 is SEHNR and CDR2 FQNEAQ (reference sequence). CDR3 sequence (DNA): TGTGCCAGCAGCTTAGGACTAGCGGGGATTCGGGGTGAGCAGTTCTTC. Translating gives CASSLGLAGIRGEQFF.

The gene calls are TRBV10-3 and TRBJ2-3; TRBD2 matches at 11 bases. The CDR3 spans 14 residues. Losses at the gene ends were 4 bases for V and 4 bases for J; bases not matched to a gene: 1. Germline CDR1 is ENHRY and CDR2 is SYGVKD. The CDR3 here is CAISVSGGADTQYF. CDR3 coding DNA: TGTGCCATCAGTGTTAGCGGGGGGGCAGATACGCAGTATTTT.

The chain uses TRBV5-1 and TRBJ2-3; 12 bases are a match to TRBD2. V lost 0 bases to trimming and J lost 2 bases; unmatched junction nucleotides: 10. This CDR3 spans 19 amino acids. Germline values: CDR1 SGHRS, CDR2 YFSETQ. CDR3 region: CASSLDGLTSGGPTDTQYF. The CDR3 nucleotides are TGCGCCAGCAGCTTGGACGGCCTAACTAGCGGGGGGCCCACAGATACGCAGTATTTT.

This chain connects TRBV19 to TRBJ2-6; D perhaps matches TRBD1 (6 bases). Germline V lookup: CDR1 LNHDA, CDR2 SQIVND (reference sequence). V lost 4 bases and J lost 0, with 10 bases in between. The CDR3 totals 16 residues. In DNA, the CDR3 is TGTGCCAGTAGTAGGCCGACAGGCTCTGGGGCCAACGTCCTGACTTTC. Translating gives CASSRPTGSGANVLTF.

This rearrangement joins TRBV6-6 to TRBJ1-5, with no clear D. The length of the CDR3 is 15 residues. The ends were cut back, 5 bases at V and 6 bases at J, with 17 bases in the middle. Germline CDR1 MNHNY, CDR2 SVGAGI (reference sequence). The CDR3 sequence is CASSSSSPAAQPQHF. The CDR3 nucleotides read TGTGCCAGCAGTAGTTCTTCCCCCGCGGCTCAGCCCCAGCATTTT.

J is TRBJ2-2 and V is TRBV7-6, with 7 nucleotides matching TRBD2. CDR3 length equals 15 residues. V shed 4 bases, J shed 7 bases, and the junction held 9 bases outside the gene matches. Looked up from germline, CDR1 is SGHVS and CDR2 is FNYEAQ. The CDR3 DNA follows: TGTGCCAGCAGCTCGTCAGCGGGGTATATCGGGGAGCTGTTTTTT. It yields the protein CASSSSAGYIGELFF.

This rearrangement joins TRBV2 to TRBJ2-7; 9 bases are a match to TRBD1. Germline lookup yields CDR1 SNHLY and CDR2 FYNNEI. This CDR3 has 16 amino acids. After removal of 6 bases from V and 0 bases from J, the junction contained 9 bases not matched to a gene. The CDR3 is CASRRAPGQGSYEQYF. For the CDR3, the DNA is TGTGCCAGCAGGCGCGCCCCGGGACAGGGCTCCTACGAGCAGTACTTC.

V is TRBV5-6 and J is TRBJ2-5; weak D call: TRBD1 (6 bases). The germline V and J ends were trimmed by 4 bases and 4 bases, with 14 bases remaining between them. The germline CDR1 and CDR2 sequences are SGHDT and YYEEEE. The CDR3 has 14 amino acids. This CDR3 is CASSLYRVGETQYF. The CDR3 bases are TGTGCCAGCAGCCTCTACAGGGTTGGAGAGACCCAGTACTTC.

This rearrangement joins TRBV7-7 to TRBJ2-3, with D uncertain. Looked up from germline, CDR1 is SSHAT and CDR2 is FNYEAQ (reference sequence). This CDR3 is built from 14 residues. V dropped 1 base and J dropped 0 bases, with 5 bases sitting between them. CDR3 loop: CASSLGSSTDTQYF. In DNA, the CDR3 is TGTGCCAGCAGCTTAGGGAGTAGCACAGATACGCAGTATTTT.

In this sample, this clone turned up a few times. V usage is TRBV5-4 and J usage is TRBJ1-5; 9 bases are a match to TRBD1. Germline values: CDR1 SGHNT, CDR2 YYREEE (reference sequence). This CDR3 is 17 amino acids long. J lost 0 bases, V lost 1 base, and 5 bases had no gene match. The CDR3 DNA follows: TGTGCCAGCAGCTTGTCAACAGGGGGCCATAGCAATCAGCCCCAGCATTTT. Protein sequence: CASSLSTGGHSNQPQHF.

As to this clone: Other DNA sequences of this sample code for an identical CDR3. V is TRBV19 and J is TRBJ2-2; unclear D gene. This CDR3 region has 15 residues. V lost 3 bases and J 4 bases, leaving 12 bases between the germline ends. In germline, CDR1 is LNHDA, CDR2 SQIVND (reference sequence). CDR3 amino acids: CASSIGALGTGELFF. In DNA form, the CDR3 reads TGTGCCAGTAGTATCGGAGCGTTAGGCACCGGGGAGCTGTTTTTT.

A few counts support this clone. CDR3 DNA: TGTGCCAGTAGTAGAGTCAGCGGGGGGCCAGTGGAGACCCAGTACTTC. Amino acids: CASSRVSGGPVETQYF. V gene TRBV19 combines with J gene TRBJ2-5; TRBD2 agrees at 9 bases. V dropped 4 bases and J dropped 5; count of bases not matched to a gene: 11. This CDR3 has 16 residues. The germline V gene encodes CDR1 LNHDA and CDR2 SQIVND (reference sequence).

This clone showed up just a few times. The CDR3 bases are TGTGCCATAAAGGGGGGACAGGGTGACTATGGCTACACCTTC. Protein sequence: CAIKGGQGDYGYTF. The V gene is TRBV7-2, the J gene TRBJ1-2; 9 bases align to TRBD1. J gave up 3 bases and V 10 bases, and 9 bases lay outside the gene matches. There are 14 residues in the CDR3. From germline, CDR1 is SGHTA and CDR2 FQGNSA.